The sequence of this TCR beta chain was determined in a study of blood T cell repertoires in COVID-19. Overall study: Acute-phase and convalescent COVID-19 samples originated in the United States, Italy and Spain. Sources were T cells, B-cell-depleted T cells, or PBMCs; the material itself was cDNA or gDNA.

With regard to this clone: The junction shows a germline mismatch at one end, possibly a read error.

Original data processing: Nucleated cell number was recorded as an estimate derived from reference gene primer amplification. Here immunoSEQ multiplex PCR was the method, and the copy in TCRdb shows in-frame clones only, minus some. Clone size and the V and J calls come from that table; the DNA yielded D and trimming. Among around 150,000 clones listed, 76% were seen once. The sequence came from an elderly woman with acute or convalescent COVID-19. Sequenced input: peripheral blood.

The CDR3 loop reads CASSLTTSGGNEQFF. In DNA form, the CDR3 reads TGTGCTAGCAGCCTAACAACTAGCGGGGGAAATGAGCAGTTCTTC. The gene calls are TRBV7-7 and TRBJ2-1; 11 nucleotides align to TRBD2. The CDR3 totals 15 residues. Germline lookup yields CDR1 SSHAT and CDR2 FNYEAQ (reference sequence).